This is a list of T cell receptor beta chains from one sample in a study of cytomegalovirus exposure and HLA in healthy donors. Sequencing used immunoSEQ multiplex PCR; TCRdb keeps in-frame clones, though not all of them. The sample yields 65,000 to 100,000 clones, 60% to 80% seen once. The material sequenced was PBMCs. These receptors were obtained from a female donor in good health and CMV-seronegative. Each CDR3 is given with its conserved first and last residue. D genes are given only for firm matches. Rows may omit the clone size; those that give it use once, few, many or a size class.

-	TRBV5-1	TRBJ1-3	-	TGCGCCAGCAGCTATGGGGGGAAGGCTAGCTCTGGAAACACCATATATTTT	CASSYGGKASSGNTIYF
TRBD1	TRBV7-2	TRBJ2-7	-	TGTGCCAGCAGCCTACGAGGGGACAGGGCAGGTGAGCAGTACTTC	CASSLRGDRAGEQYF
TRBD1	TRBV5-1	TRBJ2-1	once	TGCGCCAGCAGCATACAGGGGGCGGGATACAATGAGCAGTTCTTC	CASSIQGAGYNEQFF
TRBD1	TRBV25-1	TRBJ2-7	few	TGTGCCAGCAGTAACAGGGGGCGCTACGAGCAGTACTTC	CASSNRGRYEQYF
TRBD1	TRBV6-1	TRBJ2-3	few	TGTGCCAGCAGTGAACGGGACAGGAGGACAGATACGCAGTATTTT	CASSERDRRTDTQYF
-	TRBV6-5	TRBJ2-7	-	TGTGCCAGCAGCCGCGGGACGGGGCCGGCCTACGAGCAGTACTTC	CASSRGTGPAYEQYF
-	TRBV6-1	TRBJ2-7	-	TGTGCCAGCAGACCCCCAGGGGACGAGCAGTACTTC	CASRPPGDEQYF
-	TRBV15	TRBJ2-3	-	TGTGCCACCAGCAGGGGAGCGCGGACAGATACGCAGTATTTT	CATSRGARTDTQYF
TRBD1	TRBV7-2	TRBJ2-7	-	TGTGCCAGCAGCTCGAGGGACAGGGGTTTATACGAGCAGTACTTC	CASSSRDRGLYEQYF
-	TRBV19	TRBJ1-6	few	TGTGCCAGTAGTATTTCGGGCAGGGGTATATTTGATTCACCCCTCCACTTT	CASSISGRGIFDSPLHF
TRBD1	TRBV6-5	TRBJ2-7	once	TGTGCCAGCAGTTACCTTCAGGGGGCCAAGGACGAGCAGTACTTC	CASSYLQGAKDEQYF
TRBD1	TRBV7-2	TRBJ2-5	-	TGTGCCAGCAGCTTCTACAGGGGTGAGGTGGAGACCCAGTACTTC	CASSFYRGEVETQYF
-	TRBV2	TRBJ2-5	-	TGTGCCAGCAGGCAGGAAGAGACCCAGTACTTC	CASRQEETQYF
TRBD1	TRBV19	TRBJ2-7	few	TGTGCCAGTAGTATCCGGACAGGGGGCCAGTACGAGCAGTACTTC	CASSIRTGGQYEQYF
TRBD1	TRBV5-4	TRBJ2-7	-	TGTGCCAGCAGCTCCACAGGGGCCTACGAGCAGTACTTC	CASSSTGAYEQYF
-	TRBV10-3	TRBJ2-7	-	TGTGCCATCAGTGATGTGCAGGGTAGCTCCTACGAGCAGTACTTC	CAISDVQGSSYEQYF
TRBD1	TRBV7-8	TRBJ2-5	-	TGTGCCAGCAGCTTCAACCGGGACAGGCCCAAGGAGACCCAGTACTTC	CASSFNRDRPKETQYF
TRBD1	TRBV15	TRBJ2-3	-	TGTGCCACCAGCAGGGACAGGGCCACAGATACGCAGTATTTT	CATSRDRATDTQYF
-	TRBV5-1	TRBJ2-1	-	TGCGCCAGCAGCAAGAGCACCTGGGGTACAGGCTATGAGCAGTTCTTC	CASSKSTWGTGYEQFF
TRBD1	TRBV5-1	TRBJ1-1	-	TGCGCCAGCAGCTCCCAGACAGGGGCTCTGAACACTGAAGCTTTCTTT	CASSSQTGALNTEAFF
TRBD1	TRBV7-2	TRBJ1-5	-	TGTGCCAGCAGCCTCGACAGGGGATACGGCAATCAGCCCCAGCATTTT	CASSLDRGYGNQPQHF
-	TRBV6-5	TRBJ2-7	-	TGTGCCAGCAGCGGCGGGACCAACCATATCGACGAGCAGTACTTC	CASSGGTNHIDEQYF
-	TRBV5-4	TRBJ2-5	few	TGTGCCAGCAGCCTGCAGGAGGGGTCCGGGGCGACCCAGTACTTC	CASSLQEGSGATQYF
TRBD2	TRBV7-2	TRBJ2-1	-	TGTGCCAGCAGCCGACAAAGTCCCACTAGCGAACCGTTCTTC	CASSRQSPTSEPFF
-	TRBV2	TRBJ1-1	-	TGTGCCAGCAGTTCGGGGGAGCAGTGGAACACTGAAGCTTTCTTT	CASSSGEQWNTEAFF
TRBD2	TRBV18	TRBJ2-1	-	TGTGCCAGCTCACCTAGGACTAGCGGGAGTCCTATGGATGAGCAGTTCTTC	CASSPRTSGSPMDEQFF
TRBD2	TRBV7-2	TRBJ2-7	few	TGTGCCAGCAGCCCTGCGACTAGCGGGAGAAACGAGCAGTACTTC	CASSPATSGRNEQYF
-	TRBV11-2	TRBJ2-4	-	TGTGCCAGCAGCTTAGACACGAAGGGGCGGGATGTATACTTC	CASSLDTKGRDVYF
TRBD1	TRBV19	TRBJ1-1	-	TGTGCCAGTTCTATACAGGGGAGAACTGAAGCTTTCTTT	CASSIQGRTEAFF
-	TRBV5-1	TRBJ1-5	-	TGCGCCAGCAGCATAGACAGCTATAGCAATCAGCCCCAGCATTTT	CASSIDSYSNQPQHF
TRBD1	TRBV5-1	TRBJ1-2	few	TGCGCCAGCATGCCGGGGACAGAGAAGGGCTATGGCTACACCTTC	CASMPGTEKGYGYTF
-	TRBV9	TRBJ2-7	-	TGTGCCAGCAGCGTAGGTTTAAGGGGCGAGCAGTACTTC	CASSVGLRGEQYF
TRBD2	TRBV29-1	TRBJ2-5	-	TGCAGCGTTCTACTAGCGAAAGAGACCCAGTACTTC	CSVLLAKETQYF
-	TRBV6-5	TRBJ1-1	-	TGTGCCACCTACAGTTACGGGAACACTGAAGCTTTCTTT	CATYSYGNTEAFF
-	TRBV4-3	TRBJ2-5	-	TGCGCCAGCAGCCAATCCGGCGGGGTAGGACAGGGCGGGAGAGAGACCCAGTACTTC	CASSQSGGVGQGGRETQYF
-	TRBV10-3	TRBJ2-3	-	TGTGCCATCGAAGCGAGGACAGACAGTACAGATACGCAGTATTTT	CAIEARTDSTDTQYF
TRBD2	TRBV4-2	TRBJ2-1	-	TGTGCCAGCAGCCAAGAAAGGGCTAGCGGGGGGAACTATGAGCAGTTCTTC	CASSQERASGGNYEQFF
-	TRBV27	TRBJ1-3	-	TGTGCCAGCAGCCTCACAGGGTATGGAAACACCATATATTTT	CASSLTGYGNTIYF
-	TRBV6-6	TRBJ2-5	-	TGTGCCACCGCGGGGACAGCCCAAGAGACCCAGTACTTC	CATAGTAQETQYF
-	TRBV5-4	TRBJ2-7	-	TGTGCCAGCAGCTTTTGGGACTCGACCTACGAGCAGTACTTC	CASSFWDSTYEQYF
TRBD1	TRBV7-6	TRBJ2-7	-	TGTGCCAGCAGCACAGGGGCGACCCCAATACCCTACGAGCAGTACTTC	CASSTGATPIPYEQYF
-	TRBV19	TRBJ1-4	-	TGTGCCAGTAGTGACAGGTCGGGTAATGAAAAACTGTTTTTT	CASSDRSGNEKLFF
TRBD1	TRBV13	TRBJ1-5	-	TGTGCCAGCAGTCGAGGGGGCTATAGCAATCAGCCCCAGCATTTT	CASSRGGYSNQPQHF
-	TRBV18	TRBJ1-2	-	TGTGCCAGCTCACCACGCAGCGCCGGGAACTATGGCTACACCTTC	CASSPRSAGNYGYTF
TRBD1	TRBV6-5	TRBJ2-5	-	TGTGCCAGCAGCGCCGGGACAGCCGGAGAGACCCAGTACTTC	CASSAGTAGETQYF
TRBD2	TRBV6-5	TRBJ2-3	medium-sized	TGTGCCAGCAGTTACGTCGGCCTAGCGGGCCCAGATACGCAGTATTTT	CASSYVGLAGPDTQYF
-	TRBV27	TRBJ2-3	-	TGTGCCAGCAGTTTAACAGGGACAGATACGCAGTATTTT	CASSLTGTDTQYF
-	TRBV6-1	TRBJ2-1	-	TGTGCCAGCAGTGAAGTGGGGCTCTCTAGGTATGAGCAGTTCTTC	CASSEVGLSRYEQFF
-	TRBV7-2	TRBJ1-2	-	TGTGCCAGCAGCCACCGGGACACCCCCTATGGCTACACCTTC	CASSHRDTPYGYTF
-	TRBV5-1	TRBJ2-7	-	TGCGCCAGCAGCCCTCTTTCAGTCCACGAGCAGTACTTC	CASSPLSVHEQYF
TRBD1	TRBV5-1	TRBJ1-1	few	TGCGCCAGCAGCTTGGAGGGGCAGGGGGCTGATAAAGCTTTCTTT	CASSLEGQGADKAFF